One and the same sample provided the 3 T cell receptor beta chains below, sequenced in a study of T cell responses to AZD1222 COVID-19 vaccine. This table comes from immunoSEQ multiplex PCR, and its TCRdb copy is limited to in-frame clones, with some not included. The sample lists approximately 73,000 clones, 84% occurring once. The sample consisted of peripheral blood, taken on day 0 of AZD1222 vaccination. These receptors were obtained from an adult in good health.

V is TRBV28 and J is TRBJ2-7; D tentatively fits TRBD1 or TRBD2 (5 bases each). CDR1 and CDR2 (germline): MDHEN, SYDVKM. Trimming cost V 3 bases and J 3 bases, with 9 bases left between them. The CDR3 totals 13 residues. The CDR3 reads CASSLRGYYEQYF. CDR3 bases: TGTGCCAGCAGTTTGAGGGGATACTACGAGCAGTACTTC.

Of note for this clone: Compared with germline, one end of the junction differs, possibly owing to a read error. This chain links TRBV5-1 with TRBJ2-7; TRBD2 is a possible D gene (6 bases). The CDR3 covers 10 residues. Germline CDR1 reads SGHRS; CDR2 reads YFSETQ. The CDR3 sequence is CASSLIRDFF. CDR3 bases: TGCGCCAGCAGCTTGATAAGGGACTTCTTC.

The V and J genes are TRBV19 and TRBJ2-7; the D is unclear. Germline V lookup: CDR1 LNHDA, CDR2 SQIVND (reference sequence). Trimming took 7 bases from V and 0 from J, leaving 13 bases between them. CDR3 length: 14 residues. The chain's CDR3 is CASMLTPNSYEQYF. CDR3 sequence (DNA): TGTGCCAGTATGTTAACCCCAAACTCCTACGAGCAGTACTTC.